This T cell receptor (beta chain) was sequenced during a study of technical replicates of blood from a few donors. The germline V gene has CDR1 MNHEY and CDR2 SMNVEV (reference sequence). The CDR3 has 13 amino acids. V lost 2 bases and J 6 bases, leaving 10 bases between the germline ends. Only in-frame clones appear in the TCRdb table, and some are missing; sequencing was by immunoSEQ multiplex PCR. The data hold 75,000 to 95,000 clones, with about 89% observed a single time. This clone was counted a few times. The sample consisted of T cells isolated from PBMCs. The clonotype originates from a human donor in good health. V usage is TRBV27 and J usage is TRBJ1-1; D uncertain. The CDR3 DNA follows: TGTGCCAGCAGTTTAGATACCGGGTCTGAAGCTTTCTTT. This sequence encodes CASSLDTGSEAFF.